The source of this T cell receptor (beta chain) is a study of a mutant IDH1 vaccine in newly diagnosed glioma. Study-wide context: Patients received eight vaccinations in weeks 1, 3, 5, 7, 11, 15, 19, 23. In some groups vaccination began 4-6 weeks post-radiotherapy; others received it with temozolomide.

With respect to this clone: Its antigen is undetermined.

The trim removed 0 bases at V and 5 bases at J, leaving 10 bases unmatched. The CDR3 covers 16 residues. The V gene's germline CDR1 is LGHNA and CDR2 YSLEER. The time point denotes: week 5, during vaccination. In every dose of vaccine, 300 ug of mutant IDH1 20-mer peptide was given alongside topical imiquimod. New WHO grade 3 or 4 IDH1-mutant, ATRX-lost astrocytomas were present in all donors. TCRdb keeps only in-frame clones here, not all; method: immunoSEQ multiplex PCR. The sample has some 51,000 clones; approximately 78% are singletons. This clonotype was sampled from a woman aged 40 to 50 with glioma. The specimen comprised PBMCs, sampled from a glioma patient whose treatment included an IDH1 peptide vaccine. The chain joins TRBV4-3 to TRBJ2-7; the match to TRBD2 covers 7 bases. For the CDR3, the DNA is TGCGCCAGCAGCCAAGAAGGCGGGACGGGGGGTAACGAGCAGTACTTC. Its protein is CASSQEGGTGGNEQYF.